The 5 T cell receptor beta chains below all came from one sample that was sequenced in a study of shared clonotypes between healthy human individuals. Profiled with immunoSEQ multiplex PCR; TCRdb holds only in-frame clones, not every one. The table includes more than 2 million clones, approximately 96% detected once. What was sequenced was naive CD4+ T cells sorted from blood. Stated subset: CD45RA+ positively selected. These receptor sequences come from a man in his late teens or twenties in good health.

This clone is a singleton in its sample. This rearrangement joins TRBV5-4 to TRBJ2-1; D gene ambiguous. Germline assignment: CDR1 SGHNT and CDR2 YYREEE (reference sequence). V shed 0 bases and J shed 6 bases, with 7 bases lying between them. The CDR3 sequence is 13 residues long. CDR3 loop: CASSLVNLNEQFF. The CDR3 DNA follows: TGTGCCAGCAGCTTGGTTAATCTCAATGAGCAGTTCTTC.

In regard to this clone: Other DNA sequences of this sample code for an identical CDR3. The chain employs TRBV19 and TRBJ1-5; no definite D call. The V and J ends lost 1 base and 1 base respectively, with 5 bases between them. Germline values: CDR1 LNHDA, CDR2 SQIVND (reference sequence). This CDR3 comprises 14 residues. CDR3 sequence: CASSIVGSNQPQHF. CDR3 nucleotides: TGTGCCAGTAGTATAGTAGGGAGCAATCAGCCCCAGCATTTT.

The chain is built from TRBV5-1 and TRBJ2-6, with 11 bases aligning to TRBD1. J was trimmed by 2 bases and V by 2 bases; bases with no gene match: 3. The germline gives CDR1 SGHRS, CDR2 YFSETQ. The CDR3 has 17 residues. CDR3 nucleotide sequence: TGCGCCAGCAGCTTACCGGGACAGGGGGCTGGGGCCAACGTCCTGACTTTC. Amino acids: CASSLPGQGAGANVLTF.

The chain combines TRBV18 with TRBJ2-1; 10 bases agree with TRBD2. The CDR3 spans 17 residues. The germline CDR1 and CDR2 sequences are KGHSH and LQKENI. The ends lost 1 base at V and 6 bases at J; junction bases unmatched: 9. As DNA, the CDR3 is TGTGCCAGCTCACCACGAGGATTAGCGGGAGGAGGCAATGAGCAGTTCTTC. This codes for CASSPRGLAGGGNEQFF.

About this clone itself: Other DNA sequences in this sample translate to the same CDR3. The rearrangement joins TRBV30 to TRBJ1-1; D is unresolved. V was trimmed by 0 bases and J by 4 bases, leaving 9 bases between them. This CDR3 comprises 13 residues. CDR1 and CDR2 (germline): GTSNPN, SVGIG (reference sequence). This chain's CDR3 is CAWSVQGSTEAFF. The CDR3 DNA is TGTGCCTGGAGTGTACAAGGCAGCACTGAAGCTTTCTTT.